This T cell receptor beta chain was sequenced in a study of T cell responses to AZD1222 COVID-19 vaccine. Study-wide results and limits: There were repertoire samples only from the period after the peak T cell response. Seropositive at baseline were only a handful of AZD1222 recipients.

The repertoire was sequenced with immunoSEQ multiplex PCR; TCRdb's copy has only in-frame clones and lacks some. The sample holds over 30,000 clones; around 90% are singletons and the top ten take approximately 26%. This CDR3 has 13 residues. With 5 bases removed from V and 2 bases from J, the gap between germline ends came to 10 bases. Germline CDR1 SNHLY, CDR2 FYNNEI. For this clone: No antigen is known for it.

This receptor was obtained from an adult who received the MenACWY meningococcal vaccine as a control. V is TRBV2 and J is TRBJ2-7; D gene unclear. The sequencing here drew on peripheral blood, taken 28 days after the second dose of the MenACWY control vaccine. CDR3 residues: CASSLTRPYEQYF. The CDR3 nucleotides read TGTGCCAGCAGTTTGACACGTCCCTACGAGCAGTACTTC. The whole variable domain, filled in from reference TRBV2 and TRBJ2-7, reads EPEVTQTPSHQVTQMGQEVILRCVPISNHLYFYWYRQILGQKVEFLVSFYNNEISEKSEIFDDQFSVERPDGSNFTLKIRSTKLEDSAMYFCASSLTRPYEQYFGPGTRLTVT.